This T cell receptor beta chain was found in a study of blood T cell repertoires in COVID-19. About the study: The samples span acute and convalescent COVID-19 from the United States, Italy and Spain.

There are 16 residues in the CDR3. Germline loops: CDR1 SGHNT, CDR2 YYREEE (reference sequence). V shed 0 bases, J shed 8 bases, and the junction held 11 bases outside the gene matches. Clones were sequenced by immunoSEQ multiplex PCR, and TCRdb holds only the in-frame ones, with some missing. The sample has roughly 52,000 clones, about 83% seen once. This clone rates as medium-sized. This TCR came from a man in his fifties or sixties with acute or convalescent COVID-19. V gene TRBV5-4 combines with J gene TRBJ1-2, with TRBD1 identical over 9 bases. Sequencing input: peripheral blood. CDR3 sequence: CASSLAIRQGEEGYTF. The CDR3 region has the DNA TGTGCCAGCAGCTTGGCCATTCGACAGGGGGAGGAGGGCTACACCTTC.